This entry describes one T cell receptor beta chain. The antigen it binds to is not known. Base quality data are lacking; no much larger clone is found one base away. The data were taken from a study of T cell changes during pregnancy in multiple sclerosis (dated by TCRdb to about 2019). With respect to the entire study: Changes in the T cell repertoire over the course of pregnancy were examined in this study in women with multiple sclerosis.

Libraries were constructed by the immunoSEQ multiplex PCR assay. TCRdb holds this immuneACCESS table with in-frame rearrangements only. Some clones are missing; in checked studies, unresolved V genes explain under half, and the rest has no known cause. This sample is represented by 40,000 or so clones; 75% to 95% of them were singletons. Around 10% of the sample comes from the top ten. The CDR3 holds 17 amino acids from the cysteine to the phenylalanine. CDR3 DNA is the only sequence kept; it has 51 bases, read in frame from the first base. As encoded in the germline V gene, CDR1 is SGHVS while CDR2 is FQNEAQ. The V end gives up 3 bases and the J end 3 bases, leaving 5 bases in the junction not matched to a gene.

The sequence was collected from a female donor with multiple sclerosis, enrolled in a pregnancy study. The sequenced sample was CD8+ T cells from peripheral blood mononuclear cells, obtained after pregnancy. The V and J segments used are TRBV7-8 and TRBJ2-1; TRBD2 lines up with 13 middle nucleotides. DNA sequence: TGTGCCAGCAGCTTCTGGACTAGCGGGGGCTACTACAATGAGCAGTTCTTC. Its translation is CASSFWTSGGYYNEQFF.